One T cell receptor beta chain is described in this entry. Its antigen is unknown. For naive CD8 T cells, sorting used the CD8+CD4-CCR7+CD45RA+ phenotype. The germline CDR1 and CDR2 sequences are GTSNPN and SVGIG (reference sequence). The V gene lost 0 bases and the J gene lost 2 bases, with 14 bases spanning the gap. The length of the CDR3 is 15 residues. The data belong to a study of molecular identifiers for immune sequencing clone quantification. The study, taken as a whole, reports: Spiked-in Jurkat TCR RNA corresponding to one cell was reported as detectable against around 1 million naive cells.

MiXCR, applied by TCRdb to the PCR reads, yields one record per CDR3 protein. The data hold approximately 590,000 distinct CDR3 sequences, with 25% observed a single time. The sequence was collected from a human donor in good health. Some libraries in this study had Jurkat cell RNA spiked in. The sequencing sample was made of naive CD8+ T cells from blood, with Jurkat cell RNA spiked in. Subset denoted: FACS-sorted CD8+CD4-CCR7+CD45RA+ naive T cells. The V gene is TRBV30, the J gene TRBJ2-7; D might be TRBD1 or TRBD2, each matching 5 bases. This CDR3 is CAWSVRGWGTYEQYF. For the CDR3, the DNA is TGTGCCTGGAGTGTACGTGGCTGGGGGACCTACGAGCAGTACTTC.